This paragraph reports one TCR beta chain. Primers for the PCR totalled 60 Vbeta and 13 Jbeta. Profiling relied on immunoSEQ multiplex PCR, and the TCRdb table lists in-frame clones only, not all of them. The table has 130,000 to 150,000 clones, around 9.6% seen once. The data originate from a study of cytomegalovirus exposure and HLA in healthy donors. This CDR3 comprises 15 residues. Trimming took off 3 bases at V and 2 bases at J, with 14 bases between the two ends. CDR1 is LGHNA and CDR2 is YSLEER in the germline V gene. The chain combines TRBV4-3 with TRBJ2-7, with a possible D match to TRBD2 (6 bases). This TCR was recovered from a male donor in good health and CMV-seronegative. Material: PBMCs. CDR3 in amino acids: CASSQDTGLTYEQYF. Here the CDR3 DNA reads TGCGCCAGCAGCCAGGACACGGGACTTACCTACGAGCAGTACTTC.